What follows are 26 T cell receptor beta chains derived from one specimen sequenced in a study of cytomegalovirus exposure and HLA in healthy donors. PCR employed 60 Vbeta and 13 Jbeta primers. The table came from immunoSEQ multiplex PCR; TCRdb's copy has only in-frame clones and leaves some out. This sample carries approximately 160,000 clones, approximately 80% of them seen once, and the ten largest clones take about 7.9%. The sequencing input was PBMCs. The receptor set was obtained from a male donor in good health and CMV-seropositive.

Turning to this clone: The junction does not match germline at one end; this may be a read error. The V and J genes are TRBV7-7 and TRBJ1-1; 10 bases map to TRBD1. This CDR3 comprises 15 residues. Germline V gene lookup returns CDR1 SSHAT and CDR2 FNYEAQ (reference sequence). This chain's CDR3 is CASSSTTGGWTEAFF. The CDR3, as DNA: TGTGCTAGCAGCTCAACGACAGGGGGCTGGACTGAAGCTTTCTTT.

The CDR3 loop reads CASTREGGFNEKLFF. Here the CDR3 DNA reads TGTGCCAGCACCCGAGAGGGAGGGTTTAATGAAAAACTGTTTTTT. This sequence joins TRBV6-1 and TRBJ1-4; no firm D call. Germline V gives CDR1 MNHNS, CDR2 SASEGT. V was cut by 7 bases and J by 4 bases, with 16 bases left in between. The CDR3 is 15 amino acids.

This chain links TRBV5-6 with TRBJ2-7; 8 bases agree with TRBD1. The CDR3 covers 14 residues. The V gene end was trimmed by 0 bases and the J gene end by 6 bases; junction bases not matched to a gene: 5. The germline gives CDR1 SGHDT, CDR2 YYEEEE. CDR3 loop: CASSLGAGGREQYF. In nucleotides, the CDR3 is TGTGCCAGCAGCTTGGGAGCAGGGGGCCGCGAGCAGTACTTC.

V usage is TRBV2 and J usage is TRBJ2-5; 13 bases fit TRBD2. The CDR3 covers 15 residues. V shed 6 bases and J 5 bases; nucleotides not matched to a gene: 6. Germline loops: CDR1 SNHLY, CDR2 FYNNEI. The CDR3 bases are TGTGCCAGCAGGGAGACTAGCGGGGGGAGGGAGACCCAGTACTTC. This translates into CASRETSGGRETQYF.

The chain's CDR3 is CASSLEGGGSTEAFF. Written as DNA, the CDR3 is TGCGCCAGCAGCTTGGAAGGGGGGGGGAGCACTGAAGCTTTCTTT. The V call is TRBV5-1, the J call TRBJ1-1, with a possible D match to TRBD1 (6 bases). Per the germline V gene, CDR1 is SGHRS and CDR2 is YFSETQ. The V end lost 0 bases, the J end lost 4 bases, and 13 bases lay between the germline ends. The CDR3 consists of 15 residues.

V gene TRBV7-2 combines with J gene TRBJ2-5; D may be TRBD2 (5 bases). The CDR3 sequence is 13 residues long. Looked up from germline, CDR1 is SGHTA and CDR2 is FQGNSA. The V and J ends lost 2 bases and 3 bases respectively, with 7 bases between them. The CDR3 region is CASSLSGKETQYF. CDR3 nucleotide sequence: TGTGCCAGCAGCTTAAGCGGAAAAGAGACCCAGTACTTC.

The chain recombines TRBV29-1 with TRBJ1-1, with D possibly TRBD1 on 6 matching bases. This CDR3 region has 14 residues. Trimming took 1 base from V and 1 from J, leaving 10 bases between them. Germline lookup yields CDR1 SQVTM and CDR2 ANQGSEA. CDR3 DNA sequence: TGCAGCGTTGAAGTCAGGGGCGGGAACACTGAAGCTTTCTTT. Its protein is CSVEVRGGNTEAFF.

This sequence joins TRBV9 and TRBJ1-2; TRBD1 matches 9 bases. Unmatched junction bases numbered 11, after V lost 3 bases and J lost 5 bases. There are 16 residues in the CDR3. CDR1 is SGDLS, CDR2 YYNGEE, per germline. The CDR3 DNA follows: TGTGCCAGCAGCGCTAGACAGGGGGTAGGTGAATATGGCTACACCTTC. Translation: CASSARQGVGEYGYTF.

A note on this clone: One end of the junction varies from germline; a read error may be responsible. This sequence joins TRBV7-9 and TRBJ1-5, with 7 positions matching TRBD1. The germline CDR1 and CDR2 sequences are SEHNR and FQNEAQ (reference sequence). This CDR3 contains 13 residues. CDR3 nucleotide sequence: TGTTCCAGCAGCTTAGACAGGGCCCAGCCCCAGCATTTT. It yields the protein CSSSLDRAQPQHF.

The chain has TRBV7-6 and TRBJ2-7; maybe TRBD1 (5 bases). The V end lost 0 bases, the J end lost 0 bases, and 12 bases lay between the germline ends. CDR1 SGHVS and CDR2 FNYEAQ come from the germline V gene. The CDR3 has 16 residues. The CDR3 nucleotides are TGTGCCAGCAGCTTAGCAGCCAGGGCAAGCTCCTACGAGCAGTACTTC. It yields the protein CASSLAARASSYEQYF. The full variable domain, in which reference TRBV7-6 and TRBJ2-7 provide the parts outside the CDR3, is GAGVSQSPRYKVTKRGQDVALRCDPISGHVSLYWYRQALGQGPEFLTYFNYEAQQDKSGLPNDRFSAERPEGSISTLTIQRTEQRDSAMYRCASSLAARASSYEQYFGPGTRLTVT.

This chain links TRBV6-6 with TRBJ2-1; 11 bases map to TRBD1. The V gene's germline CDR1 is MNHNY and CDR2 SVGAGI (reference sequence). The CDR3 extends over 15 amino acids. V trimming: 5 bases; J trimming: 7 bases; junction bases outside the gene matches: 7. The CDR3 region is CASSTGQGERNEQFF. The CDR3 bases are TGTGCCAGCAGTACGGGACAGGGGGAGAGGAATGAGCAGTTCTTC.

The CDR3 region is CATSSLPGQGNQPQHF. The CDR3 DNA follows: TGTGCCACCAGCAGTCTGCCGGGACAGGGTAATCAGCCCCAGCATTTT. This sequence joins TRBV15 and TRBJ1-5, with TRBD1 matching 9 bases. The CDR3 has 16 residues. J lost 4 bases, V lost 3 bases, and 7 bases had no gene match. Germline assignment: CDR1 LNHNV and CDR2 YYDKDF (reference sequence).

In its sample, this clone was seen a few times. V usage is TRBV6-1 and J usage is TRBJ1-2, with TRBD1 matching over 9 bases. The V segment lost 6 bases and the J segment 10 bases; nucleotides outside the gene matches: 12. The CDR3 has 14 amino acids. Germline CDR1 and CDR2: MNHNS and SASEGT. CDR3 in amino acids: CASRGSGQGGIYTF. The CDR3 nucleotides are TGTGCCAGCAGGGGTTCGGGACAGGGCGGTATCTACACCTTC.

The chain has TRBV12-5 and TRBJ1-1; 8 nucleotides agree with TRBD1. CDR3 length: 16 residues. After removal of 0 bases from V and 7 bases from J, the junction contained 10 bases not matched to a gene. CDR1 is LGHNT and CDR2 is FRNRAP in the germline V gene. CDR3 nucleotide sequence: TGTGCTAGTGGTTTGGTACAGGGGGAACGGCGCGGTGAAGCTTTCTTT. Protein: CASGLVQGERRGEAFF.

In its sample, this clone was seen once. This rearrangement joins TRBV15 to TRBJ2-3; 7 bases are shared with TRBD2. V lost 5 bases to trimming and J lost 4 bases; unmatched junction nucleotides: 3. Germline CDR1 is LNHNV and CDR2 is YYDKDF (reference sequence). The CDR3 contains 13 residues. In DNA form, the CDR3 reads TGTGCCACCAGCGGACTAGTGGCAGATACGCAGTATTTT. Encoded protein: CATSGLVADTQYF.

The V call is TRBV4-2, the J call TRBJ2-7; weak D call: TRBD2 (7 bases). The germline CDR1 and CDR2 sequences are LGHNA and YNFKEQ. The CDR3 loop spans 17 amino acids. Trimming left V 1 base short and J 1 base short, with 17 bases between. The DNA for the CDR3 is TGTGCCAGCAGCCAAGTCGGGGTTGGGGGGGCTTCCTACGAGCAGTACTTC. Encoded protein: CASSQVGVGGASYEQYF.

The chain couples TRBV7-9 to TRBJ2-5, with D hard to call. Trimming left V 8 bases short and J 2 bases short, with 12 bases between. CDR3 length: 13 amino acids. Germline V gene lookup returns CDR1 SEHNR and CDR2 FQNEAQ (reference sequence). The CDR3 coding sequence is TGTGCCAGCGGCCTCATGTGGCAAGAGACCCAGTACTTC. Amino acid sequence: CASGLMWQETQYF.

This chain connects TRBV6-5 to TRBJ2-1, with D possibly matching TRBD2 (6 bases). Germline V gene sequence: CDR1 MNHEY, CDR2 SVGAGI. The ends were cut back, 2 bases at V and 0 bases at J, with 8 bases in the middle. The CDR3 loop spans 15 amino acids. The CDR3 loop is CASSYGGFSYNEQFF. For the CDR3, the DNA is TGTGCCAGCAGTTACGGGGGGTTCTCCTACAATGAGCAGTTCTTC.

The chain combines TRBV2 with TRBJ1-4; the D gene is possibly TRBD1 (6 bases). This CDR3 region has 15 residues. Germline CDR1 and CDR2: SNHLY and FYNNEI. The ends were cut back, 4 bases at V and 3 bases at J, with 12 bases in the middle. The CDR3 loop is CASSASQGPNEKLFF. Here the CDR3 DNA reads TGTGCCAGCAGTGCTTCTCAGGGGCCTAATGAAAAACTGTTTTTT. The whole variable domain, filled in from reference TRBV2 and TRBJ1-4, reads EPEVTQTPSHQVTQMGQEVILRCVPISNHLYFYWYRQILGQKVEFLVSFYNNEISEKSEIFDDQFSVERPDGSNFTLKIRSTKLEDSAMYFCASSASQGPNEKLFFGSGTQLSVL.

As concerns this clone: An end of the junction differs from the germline gene, which may be a read error. The chain has TRBV6-5 and TRBJ2-2; TRBD1 aligns across 8 bases. This CDR3 has 14 residues. Germline V gene data show CDR1 as MNHEY and CDR2 as SVGAGI. The CDR3 protein is CASSFPQGAGELLF. The CDR3 DNA sequence: TGTGCCAGCAGCTTTCCCCAGGGGGCTGGGGAGCTGTTGTTT.

V is TRBV15 and J is TRBJ1-5, with 9 bases aligning to TRBD1. Germline CDR1 LNHNV, CDR2 YYDKDF (reference sequence). The J segment lost 7 bases and the V segment lost 3 bases, leaving 13 bases of the junction unmatched. This CDR3 comprises 17 residues. CDR3 sequence reads: CATSSSLPGQGWQPQHF. Here the CDR3 DNA reads TGTGCCACCAGCAGCTCTCTCCCGGGACAGGGCTGGCAGCCCCAGCATTTT.

V gene TRBV7-2 combines with J gene TRBJ2-7, with D tentatively TRBD1 (6 bases). In germline, CDR1 is SGHTA, CDR2 FQGNSA. The CDR3 covers 13 residues. V lost 3 bases and J lost 6, with 12 bases in between. Here the CDR3 reads CASSFYRVPEQYF. Here the CDR3 DNA reads TGTGCCAGCAGCTTCTACAGGGTTCCCGAGCAGTACTTC.

The chain carries TRBV29-1 and TRBJ2-2; D perhaps matches TRBD2 (7 bases). Germline lookup yields CDR1 SQVTM and CDR2 ANQGSEA. The CDR3 contains 13 residues. V shed 6 bases and J shed 6 bases, with 14 bases lying between them. In nucleotides, the CDR3 is TGCAGCGTATATATGGGGGGGCCCGGGGAGCTGTTTTTT. It translates to CSVYMGGPGELFF.

The chain couples TRBV27 to TRBJ2-1; TRBD2 matches 8 bases. J gave up 5 bases and V 11 bases, and 8 bases lay outside the gene matches. The CDR3 covers 13 residues. The germline V gene encodes CDR1 MNHEY and CDR2 SMNVEV (reference sequence). The CDR3 bases are TGTGCCGGCCCGCGGGGGGCGCACAATGAGCAGTTCTTC. Its protein is CAGPRGAHNEQFF.

V is TRBV5-6 and J is TRBJ1-1; D is unclear. Germline CDR1 SGHDT, CDR2 YYEEEE. This CDR3 has 12 residues. Trimming took off 4 bases at V and 5 bases at J, with 9 bases between the two ends. The CDR3 DNA reads TGTGCCAGCAGCCAGTGGAGTACTGAAGCTTTCTTT. It is translated as CASSQWSTEAFF. Drawing the rest from reference TRBV5-6 and TRBJ1-1, the complete variable domain is DAGVTQSPTHLIKTRGQQVTLRCSPKSGHDTVSWYQQALGQGPQFIFQYYEEEERQRGNFPDRFSGHQFPNYSSELNVNALLLGDSALYLCASSQWSTEAFFGQGTRLTVV.

V and J are TRBV7-9 and TRBJ1-1; TRBD1 might be the D (5 bases). V gave up 7 bases and J gave up 1 base, with 19 bases separating them. From germline, CDR1 is SEHNR and CDR2 FQNEAQ (reference sequence). The CDR3 has 16 amino acids. CDR3 nucleotides: TGTGCCAGCACCCGGGAGGGGTTAAATTCGAACACTGAAGCTTTCTTT. Translation gives CASTREGLNSNTEAFF.